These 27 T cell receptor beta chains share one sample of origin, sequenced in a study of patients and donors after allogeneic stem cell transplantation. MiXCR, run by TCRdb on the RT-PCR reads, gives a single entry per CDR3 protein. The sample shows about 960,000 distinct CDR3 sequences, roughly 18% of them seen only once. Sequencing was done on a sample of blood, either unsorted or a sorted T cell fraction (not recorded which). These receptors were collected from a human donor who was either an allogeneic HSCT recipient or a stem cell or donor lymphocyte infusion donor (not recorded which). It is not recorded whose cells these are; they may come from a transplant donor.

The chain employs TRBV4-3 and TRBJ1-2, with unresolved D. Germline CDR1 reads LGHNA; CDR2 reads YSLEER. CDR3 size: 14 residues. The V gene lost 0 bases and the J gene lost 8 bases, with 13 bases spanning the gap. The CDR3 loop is CASSQEGGVEGYTF. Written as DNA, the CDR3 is TGCGCCAGCAGCCAAGAGGGCGGAGTCGAGGGCTACACCTTC.

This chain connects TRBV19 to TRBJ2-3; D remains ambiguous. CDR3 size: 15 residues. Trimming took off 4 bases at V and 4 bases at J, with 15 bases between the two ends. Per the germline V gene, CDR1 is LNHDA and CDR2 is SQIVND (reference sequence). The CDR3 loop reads CASSNWEKRPDTQYF. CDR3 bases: TGTGCCAGTAGTAACTGGGAAAAGCGACCAGATACGCAGTATTTT.

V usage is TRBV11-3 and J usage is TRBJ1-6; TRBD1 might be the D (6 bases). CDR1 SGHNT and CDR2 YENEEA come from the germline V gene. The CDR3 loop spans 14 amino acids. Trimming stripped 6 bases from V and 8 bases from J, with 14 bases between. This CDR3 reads CASRGQHKDSPLHF. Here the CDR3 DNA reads TGTGCCAGCAGGGGACAACACAAGGATTCACCCCTCCACTTT.

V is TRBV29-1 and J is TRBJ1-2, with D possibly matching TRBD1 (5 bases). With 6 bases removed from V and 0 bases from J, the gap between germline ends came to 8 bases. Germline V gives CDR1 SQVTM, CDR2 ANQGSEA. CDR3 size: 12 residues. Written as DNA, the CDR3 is TGCAGCGTGGGGGAGGCTAACTATGGCTACACCTTC. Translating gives CSVGEANYGYTF. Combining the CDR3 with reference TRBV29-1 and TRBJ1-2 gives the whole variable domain SAVISQKPSRDICQRGTSLTIQCQVDSQVTMMFWYRQQPGQSLTLIATANQGSEATYESGFVIDKFPISRPNLTFSTLTVSNMSPEDSSIYLCSVGEANYGYTFGSGTRLTVV.

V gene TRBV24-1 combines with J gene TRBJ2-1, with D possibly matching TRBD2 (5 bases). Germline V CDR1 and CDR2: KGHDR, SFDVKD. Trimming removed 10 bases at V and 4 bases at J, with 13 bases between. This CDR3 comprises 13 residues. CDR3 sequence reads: CATSAGNYNEQFF. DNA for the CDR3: TGTGCCACGTCCGCGGGCAATTACAATGAGCAGTTCTTC.

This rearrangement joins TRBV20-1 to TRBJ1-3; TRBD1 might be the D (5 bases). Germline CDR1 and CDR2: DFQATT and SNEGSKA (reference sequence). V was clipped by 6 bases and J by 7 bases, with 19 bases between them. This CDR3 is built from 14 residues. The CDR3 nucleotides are TGCAGTGCACGCCGAGGGACCCGCGGGAACACCATATATTTT. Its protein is CSARRGTRGNTIYF.

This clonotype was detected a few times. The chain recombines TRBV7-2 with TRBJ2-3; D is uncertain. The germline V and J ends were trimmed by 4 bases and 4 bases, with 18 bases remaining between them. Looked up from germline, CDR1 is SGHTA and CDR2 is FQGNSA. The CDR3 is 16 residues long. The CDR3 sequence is CASSSPSWSRSDTQYF. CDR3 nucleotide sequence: TGTGCCAGCAGCTCCCCTTCTTGGAGTCGGTCAGATACGCAGTATTTT.

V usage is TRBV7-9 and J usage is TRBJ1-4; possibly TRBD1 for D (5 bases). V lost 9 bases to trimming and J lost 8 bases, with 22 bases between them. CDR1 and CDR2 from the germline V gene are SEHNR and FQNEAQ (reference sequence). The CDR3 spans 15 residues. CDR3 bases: TGTGCCAGGCCGGGAGAGGGGCCGGAGGGGGAAAAACTGTTTTTT. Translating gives CARPGEGPEGEKLFF. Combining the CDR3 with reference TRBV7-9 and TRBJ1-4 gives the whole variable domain DTGVSQNPRHKITKRGQNVTFRCDPISEHNRLYWYRQTLGQGPEFLTYFQNEAQLEKSRLLSDRFSAERPKGSFSTLEIQRTEQGDSAMYLCARPGEGPEGEKLFFGSGTQLSVL.

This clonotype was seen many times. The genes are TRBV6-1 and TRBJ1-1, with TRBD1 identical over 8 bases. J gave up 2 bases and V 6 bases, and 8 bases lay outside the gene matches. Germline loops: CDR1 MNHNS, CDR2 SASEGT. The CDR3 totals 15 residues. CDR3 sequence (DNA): TGTGCCAGCAGCCCCGGGACAGGTGTTAACACTGAAGCTTTCTTT. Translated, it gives CASSPGTGVNTEAFF.

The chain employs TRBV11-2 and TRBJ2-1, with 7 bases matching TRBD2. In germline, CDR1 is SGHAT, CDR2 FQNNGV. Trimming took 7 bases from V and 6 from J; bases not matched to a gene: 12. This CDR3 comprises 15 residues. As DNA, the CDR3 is TGTGCCAGCATCATCCGACTAGCAGGCGGCAATGAGCAGTTCTTC. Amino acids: CASIIRLAGGNEQFF.

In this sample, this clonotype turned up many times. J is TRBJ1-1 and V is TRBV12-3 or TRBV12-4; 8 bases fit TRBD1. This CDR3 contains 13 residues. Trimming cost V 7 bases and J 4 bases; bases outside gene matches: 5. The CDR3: CASILQGVTEAFF. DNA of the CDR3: TGTGCCAGCATTCTACAGGGGGTCACTGAAGCTTTCTTT.

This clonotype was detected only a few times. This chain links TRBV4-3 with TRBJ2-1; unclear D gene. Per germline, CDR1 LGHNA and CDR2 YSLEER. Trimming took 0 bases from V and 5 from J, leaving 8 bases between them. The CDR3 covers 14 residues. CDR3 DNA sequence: TGCGCCAGCAGCCAAGAGGGCCGGCACAATGAGCAGTTCTTC. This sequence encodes CASSQEGRHNEQFF.

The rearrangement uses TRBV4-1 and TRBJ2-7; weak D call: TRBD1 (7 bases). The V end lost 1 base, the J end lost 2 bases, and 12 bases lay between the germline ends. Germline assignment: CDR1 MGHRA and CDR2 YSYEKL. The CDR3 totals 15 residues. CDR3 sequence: CASSQVARGAYEQYF. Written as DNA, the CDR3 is TGCGCCAGCAGCCAAGTAGCCAGGGGGGCCTACGAGCAGTACTTC.

The CDR3, as DNA: TGTGCCAGCTCACCACCGGGCGACGGCTACTATGGCTACACCTTC. It yields the protein CASSPPGDGYYGYTF. This chain links TRBV18 with TRBJ1-2; D gene uncertain. Trimming removed 0 bases at V and 3 bases at J, with 11 bases between. The germline CDR1 and CDR2 sequences are KGHSH and LQKENI. The CDR3 totals 15 residues.

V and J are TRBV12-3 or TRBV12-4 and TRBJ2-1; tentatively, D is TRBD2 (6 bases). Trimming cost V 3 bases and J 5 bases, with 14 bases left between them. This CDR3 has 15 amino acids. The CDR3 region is CASSFLPGLHNEQFF. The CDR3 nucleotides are TGTGCCAGCAGTTTTCTCCCGGGACTGCACAATGAGCAGTTCTTC.

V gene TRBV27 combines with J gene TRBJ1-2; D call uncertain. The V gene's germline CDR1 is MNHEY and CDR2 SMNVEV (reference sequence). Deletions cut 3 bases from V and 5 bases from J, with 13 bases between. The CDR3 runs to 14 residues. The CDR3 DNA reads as TGTGCCAGCAGTTTTGATCCAGCACTATATGGCTACACCTTC. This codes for CASSFDPALYGYTF.

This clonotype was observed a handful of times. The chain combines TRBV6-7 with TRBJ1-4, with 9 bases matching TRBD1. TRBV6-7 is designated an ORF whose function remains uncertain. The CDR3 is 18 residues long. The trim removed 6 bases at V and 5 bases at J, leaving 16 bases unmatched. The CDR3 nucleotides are TGTGCCAGCAGCCTCGTTACTACACGGACAGGGGAAAATGAAAAACTGTTTTTT. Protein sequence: CASSLVTTRTGENEKLFF.

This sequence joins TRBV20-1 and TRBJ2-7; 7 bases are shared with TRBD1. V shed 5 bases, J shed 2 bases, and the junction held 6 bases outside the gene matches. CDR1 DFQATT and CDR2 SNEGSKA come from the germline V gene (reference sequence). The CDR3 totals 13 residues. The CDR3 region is CSAGTGVTYEQYF. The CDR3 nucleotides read TGCAGTGCTGGTACAGGGGTAACCTACGAGCAGTACTTC.

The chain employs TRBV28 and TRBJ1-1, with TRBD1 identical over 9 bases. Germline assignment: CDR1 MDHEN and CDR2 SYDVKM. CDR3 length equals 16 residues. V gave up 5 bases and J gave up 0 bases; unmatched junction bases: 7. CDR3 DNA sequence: TGTGCCAGCAGTCCGGGACAGGGATATATGAACACTGAAGCTTTCTTT. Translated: CASSPGQGYMNTEAFF.

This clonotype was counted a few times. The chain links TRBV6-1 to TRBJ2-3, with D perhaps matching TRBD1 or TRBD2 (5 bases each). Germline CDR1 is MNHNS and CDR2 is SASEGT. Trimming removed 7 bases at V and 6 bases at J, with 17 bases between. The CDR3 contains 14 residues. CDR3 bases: TGTGCCAGCACCGTAGGGGCAGCGGCCGATACGCAGTATTTT. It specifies CASTVGAAADTQYF.

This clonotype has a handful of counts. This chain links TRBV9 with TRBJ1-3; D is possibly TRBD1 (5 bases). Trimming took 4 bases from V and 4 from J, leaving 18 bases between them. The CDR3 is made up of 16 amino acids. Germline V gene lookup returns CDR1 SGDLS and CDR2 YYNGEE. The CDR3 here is CASSPTAGPGGNTIYF. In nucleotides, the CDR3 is TGTGCCAGCAGCCCCACCGCGGGGCCTGGGGGAAACACCATATATTTT. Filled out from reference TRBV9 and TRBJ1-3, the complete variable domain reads DSGVTQTPKHLITATGQRVTLRCSPRSGDLSVYWYQQSLDQGLQFLIQYYNGEERAKGNILERFSAQQFPDLHSELNLSSLELGDSALYFCASSPTAGPGGNTIYFGEGSWLTVV.

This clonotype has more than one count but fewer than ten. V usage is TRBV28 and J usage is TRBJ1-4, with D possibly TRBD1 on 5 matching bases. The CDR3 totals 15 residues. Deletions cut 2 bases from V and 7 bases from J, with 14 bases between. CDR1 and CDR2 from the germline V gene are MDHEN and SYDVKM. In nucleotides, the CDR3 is TGTGCCAGCAGTTTAATCGGGGCTTTAGGTGAAAAACTGTTTTTT. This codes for CASSLIGALGEKLFF.

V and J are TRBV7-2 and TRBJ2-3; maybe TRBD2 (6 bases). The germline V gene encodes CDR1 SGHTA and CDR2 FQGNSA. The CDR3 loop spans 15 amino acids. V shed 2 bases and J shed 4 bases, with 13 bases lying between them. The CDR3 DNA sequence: TGTGCCAGCAGCTTACGGTCTCCGGGGGCAGATACGCAGTATTTT. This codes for CASSLRSPGADTQYF.

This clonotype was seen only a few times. CDR3 protein: CASSGWNSLSQEQYF. As DNA, the CDR3 is TGTGCCAGCTCCGGGTGGAATTCCCTCTCCCAGGAGCAGTACTTC. This chain links TRBV12-3 or TRBV12-4 with TRBJ2-7; D is ambiguous. Trimming left V 8 bases short and J 7 bases short, with 24 bases between. The CDR3 covers 15 residues.

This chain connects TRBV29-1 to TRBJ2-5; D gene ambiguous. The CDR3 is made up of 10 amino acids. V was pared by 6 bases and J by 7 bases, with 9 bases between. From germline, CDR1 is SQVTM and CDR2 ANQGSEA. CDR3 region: CSVPEGTQYF. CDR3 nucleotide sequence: TGCAGCGTCCCGGAAGGGACCCAGTACTTC.

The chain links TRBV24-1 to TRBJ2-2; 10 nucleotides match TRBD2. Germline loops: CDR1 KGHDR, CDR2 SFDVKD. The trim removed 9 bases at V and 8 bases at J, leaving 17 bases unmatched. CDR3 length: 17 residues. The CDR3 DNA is TGTGCCACCGGATCGAAGCTAGCGGGAGATACGTTAGGGGAGCTGTTTTTT. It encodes CATGSKLAGDTLGELFF.

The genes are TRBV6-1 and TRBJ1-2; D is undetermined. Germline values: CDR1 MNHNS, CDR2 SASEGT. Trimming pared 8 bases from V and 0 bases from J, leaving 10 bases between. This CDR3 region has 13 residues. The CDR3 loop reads CASAPGANYGYTF. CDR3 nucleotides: TGTGCCAGCGCCCCCGGAGCTAACTATGGCTACACCTTC.